Here is one TCR beta chain with its context. This sample was included in a study of blood T cell repertoires in COVID-19. For the study at large: Sample material is recorded as cDNA or gDNA derived from T cells, B-cell-depleted T cells, or PBMCs.

Sequencing was performed with immunoSEQ multiplex PCR; in TCRdb, only in-frame clones are kept and a portion is missing. Altogether about 190,000 clones are present, around nine tenths being singletons, with the ten largest covering about 4.2%. V was trimmed by 5 bases and J by 5 bases, leaving 13 bases between them. The germline V gene has CDR1 SGHRS and CDR2 YFSETQ. This CDR3 has 13 residues. The receptor was isolated from a human donor in a cohort sampled during active COVID-19. The sample was peripheral blood. This chain links TRBV5-1 with TRBJ2-5; no definite D call. The CDR3 DNA reads TGCGCCAGCAGTGGCTCGCCGGGTGAGACCCAGTACTTC. It encodes CASSGSPGETQYF.